This T cell receptor (beta chain) was captured in a study of identical twins. TCRdb re-called the 5' RACE reads through MiXCR, storing one row per CDR3 protein. The sample holds hundreds of thousands of distinct CDR3 sequences; roughly an eighth are singletons and the top ten take under 2%. As concerns this clonotype: Antigen specificity is unknown.

Regarding the study as a whole: Its conclusions, products of cross-sectional statistical analysis, did not come from following the same donors.

The sample also formed part of further work on yellow fever vaccine responses in identical twins.

This clonotype was sampled from a young woman in good health. Sequencing input: PBMCs.

The CDR3 spells CASSLHTTGGGELFF. CDR3 sequence (DNA): TGTGCCAGCAGCCTACATACCACAGGGGGAGGGGAGCTGTTTTTT. The genes are TRBV7-2 and TRBJ2-2; 8 bases agree with TRBD1. J gave up 8 bases and V 5 bases, and 10 bases lay outside the gene matches. Germline V CDR1 and CDR2: SGHTA, FQGNSA. This CDR3 contains 15 residues.